These 32 T cell receptor beta chains share one sample of origin, sequenced in a study of persistence of HIV-infected CD4 T cells. These TCRs are of unknown antigen specificity. The stimulus was lysate of CMV-infected fibroblasts, approximately 9.6 ug/mL. Sorted nonresponding memory CD4+ T cells were CD40L-negative, CD69-negative, CD45RO-high. This was the immunoSEQ version 4 assay in survey mode. Clones were read by immunoSEQ multiplex PCR, and TCRdb kept only the in-frame ones, dropping some. The top ten clones hold under 3.5% of a sample with under 60,000 clones, 75% to 85% of them seen once. This specimen consisted of CD4+ T cells sorted from PBMCs after roughly 18-hour stimulation, obtained from a patient who received antiretroviral therapy. The receptors stem from an adult man with HIV who was CMV-seropositive.

The J gene is TRBJ2-2, the V gene TRBV27; 7 bases agree with TRBD1. Germline loops: CDR1 MNHEY, CDR2 SMNVEV (reference sequence). The CDR3 is made up of 15 amino acids. With 3 bases clipped from V and 9 bases from J, the junction kept 10 bases outside the gene matches. The CDR3 is CASSFLTGKSRELFF. The CDR3 DNA follows: TGTGCCAGCAGTTTTTTGACAGGGAAGAGCCGGGAGCTGTTTTTT.

V and J are TRBV6-5 and TRBJ2-2; D ambiguous. The CDR3 length is 14 residues. Germline V gene data show CDR1 as MNHEY and CDR2 as SVGAGI. Trimming pared 8 bases from V and 1 base from J, leaving 11 bases between. CDR3 nucleotides: TGTGCCAGCGCCGAAACCCTGAACACCGGGGAGCTGTTTTTT. This codes for CASAETLNTGELFF.

The chain has TRBV9 and TRBJ2-1; tentative D call: TRBD2 (6 bases). This CDR3 region has 18 residues. Germline V CDR1 and CDR2: SGDLS, YYNGEE. Trimming cost V 0 bases and J 1 base, with 17 bases left between them. This chain's CDR3 is CASSVGAGRRESYNEQFF. The CDR3 DNA is TGTGCCAGCAGCGTAGGCGCAGGGCGGCGGGAATCCTACAATGAGCAGTTCTTC.

The genes are TRBV30 and TRBJ1-1; D is unclear. The CDR3 has 12 amino acids. Germline V gives CDR1 GTSNPN, CDR2 SVGIG (reference sequence). V was trimmed by 5 bases and J by 4 bases, leaving 11 bases between them. The CDR3 reads CAWLRRGTEAFF. The CDR3 DNA sequence: TGTGCCTGGCTAAGGCGAGGCACTGAAGCTTTCTTT. Together with reference TRBV30 and TRBJ1-1, the CDR3 gives the full variable domain: SQTIHQWPATLVQPVGSPLSLECTVEGTSNPNLYWYRQAAGRGLQLLFYSVGIGQISSEVPQNLSASRPQDRQFILSSKKLLLSDSGFYLCAWLRRGTEAFFGQGTRLTVV.

This sequence joins TRBV4-1 and TRBJ2-1, with D unresolved. The V gene's germline CDR1 is MGHRA and CDR2 YSYEKL. Trimming removed 4 bases at V and 10 bases at J, with 11 bases between. The CDR3 runs 12 residues. The CDR3 protein is CASSRSPREQFF. The CDR3 DNA reads TGCGCCAGCAGCCGGTCCCCACGGGAGCAGTTCTTC.

This chain connects TRBV11-1 to TRBJ2-1; no definite D call. CDR3 length: 13 amino acids. The V and J ends lost 5 bases and 9 bases respectively, with 14 bases between them. Germline V lookup: CDR1 SGHAT, CDR2 FQDESV (reference sequence). The CDR3 sequence: CASSLLQLSEQFF. The CDR3 DNA reads TGTGCCAGCAGCCTCCTTCAGCTTAGTGAGCAGTTCTTC.

The chain links TRBV12-3 or TRBV12-4 to TRBJ1-3; D is unresolved. V lost 5 bases and J 8 bases, leaving 10 bases between the germline ends. CDR3 length equals 12 residues. The CDR3 nucleotides read TGTGCCAGCAGTCCCTCTGCGTACACCATATATTTT. It encodes CASSPSAYTIYF.

This sequence joins TRBV27 and TRBJ2-5; TRBD2 matches 8 bases. CDR1 and CDR2 from the germline V gene are MNHEY and SMNVEV (reference sequence). Germline trimming cut 4 bases from V and 7 bases from J; bases unmatched to any gene: 11. This CDR3 has 15 amino acids. The CDR3 region has the DNA TGTGCCAGCAGTTCAGGACTAGCCGGGTGGGGGACCCAGTACTTC. Amino acid sequence: CASSSGLAGWGTQYF.

This clone was detected once. This chain uses TRBV9 with TRBJ2-3, with D uncertain. The length of the CDR3 is 14 residues. The V gene's germline CDR1 is SGDLS and CDR2 YYNGEE. The V end lost 0 bases, the J end lost 0 bases, and 5 bases lay between the germline ends. For the CDR3, the DNA is TGTGCCAGCAGCGTAGTTTCGAGCACAGATACGCAGTATTTT. Translation gives CASSVVSSTDTQYF.

The chain recombines TRBV6-6 with TRBJ1-1; no definite D call. The CDR3 loop spans 15 amino acids. Germline V gene sequence: CDR1 MNHNY, CDR2 SVGAGI (reference sequence). Trimming took 5 bases from V and 0 from J, leaving 13 bases between them. The CDR3: CASSRSGLMNTEAFF. CDR3 nucleotides: TGTGCCAGCAGTCGGTCAGGTCTAATGAACACTGAAGCTTTCTTT.

The J gene is TRBJ1-5, the V gene TRBV5-1, with 12 bases matching TRBD1. CDR3 size: 15 residues. CDR1 and CDR2 from the germline V gene are SGHRS and YFSETQ. V shed 4 bases, J shed 7 bases, and the junction held 6 bases outside the gene matches. The CDR3 DNA sequence: TGCGCCAGCAGCCCGGGGACAGGGGGCGAACAGCCCCAGCATTTT. Protein sequence: CASSPGTGGEQPQHF.

The V gene is TRBV3-1 (or the pseudogene TRBV3-2), the J gene TRBJ1-5; TRBD1 agrees at 9 bases. Germline CDR1 is LGHDT and CDR2 is YNNKEL (reference sequence). After removal of 2 bases from V and 7 bases from J, the junction contained 6 bases not matched to a gene. This CDR3 comprises 15 residues. CDR3 in DNA: TGTGCCAGCAGCCAAAACAGGGGGCTACGACAGCCCCAGCATTTT. It specifies CASSQNRGLRQPQHF.

The chain joins TRBV18 to TRBJ2-4; 7 bases agree with TRBD1. V shed 3 bases and J 5 bases; nucleotides not matched to a gene: 7. This CDR3 is 15 amino acids long. The germline CDR1 and CDR2 sequences are KGHSH and LQKENI. The CDR3, as DNA: TGTGCCAGCTCACCTGGACAGGCCGGCCAAAACATTCAGTACTTC. Amino acid sequence: CASSPGQAGQNIQYF. Full variable domain (rest looked up from reference TRBV18 and TRBJ2-4): NAGVMQNPRHLVRRRGQEARLRCSPMKGHSHVYWYRQLPEEGLKFMVYLQKENIIDESGMPKERFSAEFPKEGPSILRIQQVVRGDSAAYFCASSPGQAGQNIQYFGAGTRLSVL.

The V and J genes are TRBV5-4 and TRBJ2-5; the D is unclear. From germline, CDR1 is SGHNT and CDR2 YYREEE (reference sequence). V lost 2 bases and J 2 bases, leaving 4 bases between the germline ends. The CDR3 sequence is 12 residues long. CDR3 sequence reads: CASSFAQETQYF. CDR3 in DNA: TGTGCCAGCAGCTTCGCTCAAGAGACCCAGTACTTC.

The chain employs TRBV9 and TRBJ2-3; D is undetermined. Trimming removed 0 bases from V and 0 bases from J, with 8 bases in between. Per germline, CDR1 SGDLS and CDR2 YYNGEE. The CDR3 sequence is 15 residues long. The CDR3 reads CASSVGPLSTDTQYF. CDR3 DNA: TGTGCCAGCAGCGTAGGACCCCTAAGCACAGATACGCAGTATTTT.

This sequence joins TRBV6-6 and TRBJ2-7; 7 nucleotides agree with TRBD1. The CDR3 has 19 amino acids. Germline assignment: CDR1 MNHNY and CDR2 SVGAGI (reference sequence). V shed 6 bases, J shed 3 bases, and the junction held 23 bases outside the gene matches. The CDR3 DNA sequence: TGTGCCAGCAGCCGACACTCGACAGGGAACAGCGGTAAATTCTACGAGCAGTACTTC. Protein sequence: CASSRHSTGNSGKFYEQYF.

J is TRBJ2-5 and V is TRBV7-2; tentatively, D is TRBD1 (5 bases). There are 14 residues in the CDR3. Trimming removed 1 base from V and 5 bases from J, with 11 bases in between. Per germline, CDR1 SGHTA and CDR2 FQGNSA. The CDR3 sequence: CASSLGGRAETQYF. The DNA of the CDR3 is TGTGCCAGCAGCTTAGGTGGCAGGGCGGAGACCCAGTACTTC.

The chain recombines TRBV5-1 with TRBJ1-1; tentative D call: TRBD1 (6 bases). Trimming removed 5 bases at V and 0 bases at J, with 17 bases between. Germline V CDR1 and CDR2: SGHRS, YFSETQ. The CDR3 consists of 16 residues. CDR3 sequence (DNA): TGCGCCAGCAGTCGGGGGCAGGGACTGTTGAACACTGAAGCTTTCTTT. Encoded protein: CASSRGQGLLNTEAFF.

The V gene is TRBV25-1, the J gene TRBJ1-4; tentatively, D is TRBD1 (5 bases). Trimming removed 5 bases at V and 5 bases at J, with 9 bases between. CDR1 is MGHDK and CDR2 is SYGVNS in the germline V gene. CDR3 size: 13 residues. For the CDR3, the DNA is TGTGCCAGCAGTTTCTGGGGGAATGAAAAACTGTTTTTT. Protein product: CASSFWGNEKLFF.

This clone was detected a few times. V is TRBV6-1 and J is TRBJ1-2, with D unresolved. The germline V and J ends were trimmed by 6 bases and 4 bases, with 15 bases remaining between them. Germline CDR1 and CDR2: MNHNS and SASEGT. The CDR3 is 14 residues long. CDR3 DNA sequence: TGTGCCAGCAGCTACATCGATAAGGTCTATGGCTACACCTTC. Its translation is CASSYIDKVYGYTF.

J is TRBJ1-5 and V is TRBV2; D uncertain. Germline V gene sequence: CDR1 SNHLY, CDR2 FYNNEI. This CDR3 region has 15 residues. With 6 bases removed from V and 4 bases from J, the gap between germline ends came to 16 bases. CDR3 loop: CASRSGLSPNQPQHF. The CDR3 DNA reads TGTGCCAGCAGATCGGGCCTTTCCCCAAATCAGCCCCAGCATTTT.

This clone was counted between two and nine times. V gene TRBV2 combines with J gene TRBJ2-7; D gene uncertain. The germline CDR1 and CDR2 sequences are SNHLY and FYNNEI. CDR3 size: 12 residues. V lost 4 bases and J lost 6, with 10 bases in between. In nucleotides, the CDR3 is TGTGCCAGCAGTGTAGGCCTGGGCGAGCAGTACTTC. The encoded protein is CASSVGLGEQYF.

This clone occurred once. The chain combines TRBV29-1 with TRBJ1-2; D is unresolved. The germline V gene has CDR1 SQVTM and CDR2 ANQGSEA. This CDR3 region has 14 residues. Trimming shortened V by 5 bases and J by 4 bases, and 17 bases separated the two germline ends. The CDR3 DNA reads as TGCAGCGTTCAGTCGGGCCCGGGTCGCTATGGCTACACCTTC. Translated: CSVQSGPGRYGYTF.

The J gene is TRBJ2-2, the V gene TRBV5-1; TRBD2 is a possible D gene (6 bases). The CDR3 length is 14 residues. Per germline, CDR1 SGHRS and CDR2 YFSETQ. Trimming pared 6 bases from V and 5 bases from J, leaving 14 bases between. Here the CDR3 DNA reads TGCGCCAGCACTCCGGGACTGGGGACCGGGGAGCTGTTTTTT. This sequence encodes CASTPGLGTGELFF.

The chain recombines TRBV28 with TRBJ2-7; TRBD1 might be the D (6 bases). Germline V gene data show CDR1 as MDHEN and CDR2 as SYDVKM. The V gene lost 4 bases and the J gene lost 5 bases, with 24 bases spanning the gap. This CDR3 is 17 amino acids long. CDR3 coding DNA: TGTGCCAGCAGTTCAAGGATCACCAGGGGCTTTGGGGACGAGCAGTACTTC. Translation: CASSSRITRGFGDEQYF.

The V gene is TRBV18, the J gene TRBJ2-3; 14 positions match TRBD2. V gave up 7 bases and J gave up 5 bases; unmatched junction bases: 8. The CDR3 has 16 residues. Germline CDR1 reads KGHSH; CDR2 reads LQKENI. CDR3 nucleotide sequence: TGTGCCAGCTTTCCGGGACTAGCGGGAGTTGGAGATACGCAGTATTTT. Its translation: CASFPGLAGVGDTQYF.

Within the sample, this clone is medium-sized (0.01 to 0.1%). This chain joins TRBV3-1 (or the pseudogene TRBV3-2) and TRBJ1-1; D is ambiguous. V shed 1 base and J shed 6 bases, with 12 bases lying between them. There are 14 residues in the CDR3. From germline, CDR1 is LGHDT and CDR2 YNNKEL (reference sequence). The CDR3 sequence is CASSQVGRLAEAFF. CDR3 DNA: TGTGCCAGCAGCCAAGTGGGCAGGTTGGCTGAAGCTTTCTTT.

The CDR3: CASSLVQGGTEAFF. CDR3 DNA sequence: TGCGCCAGCAGCTTGGTCCAGGGAGGCACTGAAGCTTTCTTT. The chain combines TRBV5-1 with TRBJ1-1, with D possibly TRBD1 on 5 matching bases. V was trimmed by 0 bases and J by 4 bases, leaving 10 bases between them. The CDR3 is made up of 14 amino acids. Germline V gene lookup returns CDR1 SGHRS and CDR2 YFSETQ.

This clone was seen a few times. V is TRBV30 and J is TRBJ1-3; no reliable D call. Trimming took 3 bases from V and 6 from J, leaving 27 bases between them. The CDR3 contains 18 residues. The germline CDR1 and CDR2 sequences are GTSNPN and SVGIG (reference sequence). CDR3 coding DNA: TGTGCCTGGAGGACCCCCTATCCTCGGACGCTGAGAGCAAACACCATATATTTT. This sequence encodes CAWRTPYPRTLRANTIYF.

This clone was found a few times. This rearrangement joins TRBV25-1 to TRBJ1-1; D not resolved. Germline V gene data show CDR1 as MGHDK and CDR2 as SYGVNS. V was pared by 5 bases and J by 4 bases, with 17 bases between. There are 15 residues in the CDR3. The CDR3 nucleotides are TGTGCCAGCAGTCGGTTTGGGGAATCGGGCACTGAAGCTTTCTTT. It encodes CASSRFGESGTEAFF.

V is TRBV14 and J is TRBJ1-2; D is undetermined. Germline loops: CDR1 SGHDN, CDR2 FVKESK. This CDR3 is 14 amino acids long. Trimming shortened V by 0 bases and J by 5 bases, and 10 bases separated the two germline ends. For the CDR3, the DNA is TGTGCCAGCAGCCAAGATGAAAGGGATTATGGCTACACCTTC. Its protein is CASSQDERDYGYTF.

The V and J genes are TRBV27 and TRBJ2-2, with a weak D call TRBD2 (6 bases). This CDR3 has 14 residues. V lost 6 bases and J lost 5, with 13 bases in between. In germline, CDR1 is MNHEY, CDR2 SMNVEV (reference sequence). The CDR3: CASRQPGRTGELFF. The CDR3 nucleotides read TGTGCCAGCAGGCAGCCGGGGAGGACCGGGGAGCTGTTTTTT.